This entry features one TCR beta chain sequence. Its antigen is not identified. TCRdb re-derived calls from the 5' RACE reads in MiXCR, one entry per CDR3 protein. The sample lists tens of thousands of distinct CDR3 sequences, about 13% occurring once. Trimming shortened V by 0 bases and J by 10 bases, and 7 bases separated the two germline ends. The length of the CDR3 is 13 residues. Per germline, CDR1 LNHNV and CDR2 YYDKDF (reference sequence). The source of the sample is a study of T-cell memory formation after mild COVID-19. Study context: The TCR clusters were mostly specific to one donor. Study observations and caveats: The authors did not confirm SARS-CoV-2 specificity of second-wave clones peaking day 37. A subset of responding clones appeared in pre-infection memory, suggesting cross-reactive memory joined.

The rearrangement joins TRBV15 to TRBJ1-6; D unclear. Sample: PBMCs or a T cell subset sorted from them (not recorded which). The TCR was taken from an adult woman who had mild COVID-19 (a few samples of this study predate the infection). Cell type and time point are not known. The CDR3: CATSRDRWSPLHF. The CDR3 coding sequence is TGTGCCACCAGCAGAGATAGGTGGTCACCCCTCCACTTT.